Described below is a single T cell receptor beta chain sequence and its context. The CDR3 totals 16 residues. Per germline, CDR1 MNHEY and CDR2 SVGEGT. Trimming removed 6 bases at V and 1 base at J, with 18 bases between. This sample was included in a study of T cell responses to AZD1222 COVID-19 vaccine. In the study overall: Pooled samples include second doses given at about 4 or 12 weeks.

Assay: immunoSEQ multiplex PCR; the TCRdb copy retains only in-frame clones and omits some. The sample records roughly 78,000 clones, 65% to 85% being singletons. This chain uses TRBV6-2 or TRBV6-3 with TRBJ1-1; D remains unclear. The sequence was obtained from an adult in good health. The starting material was peripheral blood, obtained on day 0 of AZD1222 vaccination. The CDR3 loop is CASSTGSGAGNTEAFF. The CDR3 region has the DNA TGTGCCAGCAGCACGGGCTCAGGAGCGGGGAACACTGAAGCTTTCTTT.